The 17 T cell receptor beta chains given below trace back to one sample, sequenced in a study of cytomegalovirus exposure and HLA in healthy donors (dated 2017 in TCRdb). Preparation of the library involved the immunoSEQ multiplex PCR assay. For the multiplex PCR, a mixture combining 60 forward primers for TCR Vbeta segments and 13 reverse primers for TCR Jbeta segments was used. TCRdb carries this immuneACCESS record with in-frame sequences only. Its versions omit some clonotypes, under half of them owing to an unresolved V gene in the studies checked, with the rest unexplained. The sample has about 76,000 clones on record, 78% of them singletons. Together, the top ten hold less than 9.5% of the sample. Sequencing used PBMCs. The receptors derive from a woman between 40 and 55 years old in good health and CMV-seropositive.

Only one count was recorded for this clone. The V gene is TRBV7-2, the J gene TRBJ2-1, with 8 bases that match TRBD2. Germline CDR1 SGHTA, CDR2 FQGNSA. The CDR3 is 14 residues long. J lost 6 bases, V lost 6 bases, and 7 bases had no gene match. As DNA, the CDR3 is TGTGCCAGCAGTTCACACGGGGGGGCCAATGAGCAGTTCTTC. Encoded protein: CASSSHGGANEQFF.

This clone was picked up one time. The chain is built from TRBV2 and TRBJ2-1; TRBD2 matches at 7 bases. Per germline, CDR1 SNHLY and CDR2 FYNNEI. The V and J ends lost 6 bases and 0 bases, in that order; junction bases with no gene match: 5. The CDR3 is 15 amino acids. The CDR3 is CASRATSTSYNEQFF. The CDR3 DNA sequence: TGTGCCAGCAGGGCGACTAGCACCTCCTACAATGAGCAGTTCTTC.

The CDR3 DNA is TGTGCCAGCTCACCCACCTCAGACAACCCGATGAACACTGAAGCTTTCTTT. Protein sequence: CASSPTSDNPMNTEAFF. The V gene is TRBV18, the J gene TRBJ1-1; D remains unclear. The CDR3 has 17 amino acids. Trimming removed 3 bases from V and 0 bases from J, with 17 bases in between. Germline CDR1 is KGHSH and CDR2 is LQKENI.

The chain is built from TRBV5-1 and TRBJ2-7; 8 bases fit TRBD2. The CDR3 is made up of 16 amino acids. Germline CDR1 reads SGHRS; CDR2 reads YFSETQ. V trimming: 2 bases; J trimming: 2 bases; junction bases outside the gene matches: 9. The CDR3: CASSFRTSRHPYEQYF. The CDR3 coding sequence is TGCGCCAGCAGCTTTAGGACTAGCAGACACCCCTACGAGCAGTACTTC.

The chain has TRBV2 and TRBJ2-3; 10 bases fit TRBD2. Germline values: CDR1 SNHLY, CDR2 FYNNEI. CDR3 length equals 16 residues. V shed 2 bases and J 4 bases; nucleotides not matched to a gene: 6. The CDR3 region is CASSEPQRGGPDTQYF. CDR3 sequence (DNA): TGTGCCAGCAGTGAACCCCAGCGGGGGGGCCCAGATACGCAGTATTTT. Complete variable domain (other parts from reference TRBV2 and TRBJ2-3): EPEVTQTPSHQVTQMGQEVILRCVPISNHLYFYWYRQILGQKVEFLVSFYNNEISEKSEIFDDQFSVERPDGSNFTLKIRSTKLEDSAMYFCASSEPQRGGPDTQYFGPGTRLTVL.

This clone was seen a handful of times. The genes are TRBV28 and TRBJ2-1, with 12 bases lining up with TRBD2. Germline CDR1 is MDHEN and CDR2 is SYDVKM. The CDR3 length is 16 residues. Germline trimming cut 4 bases from V and 4 bases from J; bases unmatched to any gene: 5. CDR3 loop: CASSSTSGGLYNEQFF. CDR3 DNA: TGTGCCAGCAGTTCCACTAGCGGGGGGTTATACAATGAGCAGTTCTTC.

This clone was detected a few times. This chain connects TRBV7-3 to TRBJ2-3; 9 bases line up with TRBD2. Germline values: CDR1 SGHTA, CDR2 FQGTGA. The trim removed 5 bases at V and 6 bases at J, leaving 6 bases unmatched. This CDR3 spans 14 amino acids. CDR3 coding DNA: TGTGCCAGCAGCGTTAGCGGGGGCGTCGATACGCAGTATTTT. Encoded protein: CASSVSGGVDTQYF.

The chain joins TRBV6-4 to TRBJ2-7, with a possible D match to TRBD1 (5 bases). V lost 4 bases and J lost 2, with 15 bases in between. The CDR3 spans 15 residues. The V gene's germline CDR1 is MRHNA and CDR2 SNTAGT. CDR3 amino acids: CASSAFEGVPYEQYF. For the CDR3, the DNA is TGTGCCAGCAGTGCCTTTGAAGGGGTCCCCTACGAGCAGTACTTC.

V and J are TRBV4-1 and TRBJ1-1, with D perhaps TRBD1 (6 bases). Germline loops: CDR1 MGHRA, CDR2 YSYEKL. Deletions cut 6 bases from V and 1 base from J, with 15 bases between. The CDR3 has 15 amino acids. CDR3 in amino acids: CASRQGQGKNTEAFF. The CDR3 DNA reads as TGCGCCAGCAGGCAGGGGCAGGGGAAGAACACTGAAGCTTTCTTT.

This clone was seen more than once but under ten times. The chain uses TRBV5-4 and TRBJ2-7, with 9 bases fitting TRBD1. Germline-derived CDR1 and CDR2 are SGHNT and YYREEE (reference sequence). Trimming took 4 bases from V and 4 from J; bases not matched to a gene: 9. The CDR3 consists of 15 residues. In nucleotides, the CDR3 is TGTGCCAGCAGCCTGGGACAGGGTCTAAGTTACGAGCAGTACTTC. Protein product: CASSLGQGLSYEQYF.

The chain recombines TRBV6-4 with TRBJ2-1; 7 nucleotides match TRBD1. V shed 4 bases and J 6 bases; nucleotides not matched to a gene: 9. The CDR3 sequence is 15 residues long. CDR1 is MRHNA and CDR2 is SNTAGT in the germline V gene. The CDR3 bases are TGTGCCAGCAGTGGGAAGGGGGACAGTAGCAATGAGCAGTTCTTC. Protein: CASSGKGDSSNEQFF.

The chain combines TRBV4-1 with TRBJ2-7; D is perhaps TRBD2 (6 bases). V lost 1 base to trimming and J lost 7 bases, with 14 bases between them. CDR3 size: 14 residues. Germline V gene sequence: CDR1 MGHRA, CDR2 YSYEKL. The CDR3 coding sequence is TGCGCCAGCAGCCAAGGGGGAGGAGTGGGGGAGCAGTACTTC. This sequence encodes CASSQGGGVGEQYF.

J is TRBJ2-5 and V is TRBV11-2; the match to TRBD2 covers 11 bases. V lost 4 bases to trimming and J lost 6 bases; unmatched junction nucleotides: 7. Germline assignment: CDR1 SGHAT and CDR2 FQNNGV. The CDR3 totals 15 residues. Written as DNA, the CDR3 is TGTGCCAGCAGCTCCTTAGCGGGGGGGCTAAAGACCCAGTACTTC. It encodes CASSSLAGGLKTQYF.

The sample holds one count of this clone. The rearrangement links TRBV5-1 to TRBJ1-5; D possibly corresponds to TRBD1 (5 bases). The CDR3 has 16 residues. Trimming shortened V by 0 bases and J by 4 bases, and 14 bases separated the two germline ends. Germline V gives CDR1 SGHRS, CDR2 YFSETQ. The CDR3 loop is CASSLGTGVGNQPQHF. CDR3 sequence (DNA): TGCGCCAGCAGCTTGGGGACGGGGGTGGGGAATCAGCCCCAGCATTTT. Filled out from reference TRBV5-1 and TRBJ1-5, the complete variable domain reads KAGVTQTPRYLIKTRGQQVTLSCSPISGHRSVSWYQQTPGQGLQFLFEYFSETQRNKGNFPGRFSGRQFSNSRSEMNVSTLELGDSALYLCASSLGTGVGNQPQHFGDGTRLSIL.

This clone has only one observation. The chain carries TRBV4-1 and TRBJ2-2; D is unresolved. Germline CDR1 MGHRA, CDR2 YSYEKL. V was clipped by 0 bases and J by 5 bases, with 13 bases between them. This CDR3 contains 16 residues. CDR3 DNA: TGCGCCAGCAGCCAAGAGTTTAACTTTTGGACCGGGGAGCTGTTTTTT. Translating gives CASSQEFNFWTGELFF.

The chain has TRBV30 and TRBJ2-7; perhaps TRBD1 as D (6 bases). The CDR3 is 12 residues long. V was shortened by 3 bases and J by 6 bases, with 12 bases between the two germline ends. Germline V gene sequence: CDR1 GTSNPN, CDR2 SVGIG (reference sequence). CDR3 residues: CAWRGTPSEQYF. The DNA of the CDR3 is TGTGCCTGGAGGGGGACACCTTCCGAGCAGTACTTC.

This chain connects TRBV19 to TRBJ2-2; 7 bases agree with TRBD2. The CDR3 spans 14 residues. After removal of 5 bases from V and 4 bases from J, the junction contained 4 bases not matched to a gene. Germline-derived CDR1 and CDR2 are LNHDA and SQIVND (reference sequence). The CDR3 coding sequence is TGTGCCAGTAGTCTGGCGGGAGTCACCGGGGAGCTGTTTTTT. It specifies CASSLAGVTGELFF. The variable domain in full, with the rest retrieved from reference TRBV19 and TRBJ2-2, is DGGITQSPKYLFRKEGQNVTLSCEQNLNHDAMYWYRQDPGQGLRLIYYSQIVNDFQKGDIAEGYSVSREKKESFPLTVTSAQKNPTAFYLCASSLAGVTGELFFGEGSRLTVL.